Listed below are T cell receptor beta chains from one sample, sequenced in a study of T cell repertoires in cytomegalovirus infection. One entry per CDR3 protein results from TCRdb running MiXCR on the reads. This table holds about 830,000 distinct CDR3 sequences, 30% to 35% found once. Their specific antigens are unknown. The sample consisted of cultured CD8+ T cells from PBMCs, taken from culture after CMV antigen stimulation. The receptors originated from a human donor in good health (CMV status not recorded). Some clones in this sample may be carry-over from other donors' samples. Each CDR3 is given with its conserved first and last residue. Each record gives: J gene, clone size, V gene, D gene, CDR3 DNA, CDR3 protein. A D gene is named only where the DNA matches it firmly. Not all rows give a size; the values are once, few, many and, for expanded clones, a class.

>TRBJ1-1|few|TRBV7-6|-
TGTGCCAGCAGACCGGCGGGGCGGGGGACTGAAGCTTTCTTT
CASRPAGRGTEAFF
>TRBJ1-1|-|TRBV27|-
TGTGCCAGCAGCATTCTGGGGGGCGGCCTTGAAGCTTTCTTT
CASSILGGGLEAFF
>TRBJ1-6|few|TRBV12-5|-
TGTGCTAGTGGTTTCCTCAATTCACCCCTCCACTTT
CASGFLNSPLHF
>TRBJ2-2|-|TRBV19|-
TGTGCCAGTACCCTCGGCGGGGCCCCCGGGGAGCTGTTTTTT
CASTLGGAPGELFF
>TRBJ2-3|-|TRBV4-1|-
TGCGCCAGCAGCCAAGTCGTTAGACGGACGGGTCTTAGCACAGATACGCAGTATTTT
CASSQVVRRTGLSTDTQYF
>TRBJ2-3|-|TRBV6-1|-
TGTGCCAGCACTAATAGTGGCACAGATACGCAGTATTTT
CASTNSGTDTQYF
>TRBJ2-1|-|TRBV9|-
TGTGCCAGCAGCGTAGGGAGGGACGGAGGCTCCAAGCAGTTCTTC
CASSVGRDGGSKQFF
>TRBJ2-7|-|TRBV27|TRBD1
TGTGCCAGCAGCGGGACAGGGAGTTTCCACGAGCAGTACTTC
CASSGTGSFHEQYF
>TRBJ2-2|many|TRBV2|-
TGTGCCAGCAAAAAGGGGGCCGGGGAGCTGTTTTTT
CASKKGAGELFF
>TRBJ1-1|-|TRBV5-4|-
TGTCGGGCAGGCACTGAAGCTTTCTTT
CRAGTEAFF
>TRBJ2-3|-|TRBV24-1|TRBD1
TGTGCCACCAGTGACCTCGACAGGGGGCAGGTAGATACGCAGTATTTT
CATSDLDRGQVDTQYF
>TRBJ1-2|many|TRBV27|-
TGTGCCAGCAGTTCAGGGGTTGGCTACACCTTC
CASSSGVGYTF
>TRBJ1-3|-|TRBV9|-
TGTGCCAGCAGCGCGGAAACTGGAAACACCATATATTTT
CASSAETGNTIYF
>TRBJ2-7|-|TRBV20-1|TRBD2
TGCAGTGTCGCTAGCGGGGACTCCTACGAGCAGTACTTC
CSVASGDSYEQYF
>TRBJ2-2|-|TRBV7-9|-
TGTGCCAGCAGCCCCGTGATGGGGATGGCGAACACCGGGGAGCTGTTTTTT
CASSPVMGMANTGELFF
>TRBJ1-2|-|TRBV9|-
TGTGCCAGCAGCGTAGATGGACAAGGGGGTGCCTATGGCTACACCTTC
CASSVDGQGGAYGYTF
>TRBJ2-7|-|TRBV28|-
TGTGCCAGCAGTTTCGTTGCGGGTAGCGAGCAGTACTTC
CASSFVAGSEQYF
>TRBJ1-5|many|TRBV12-3/TRBV12-4|-
TGTGCCAGCAGCCGGTGGGGGGACCAGCCCCAGCATTTT
CASSRWGDQPQHF
>TRBJ2-2|many|TRBV6-5|-
TGTGCCAGCAGTTACTCAGGGGACACCGGGGAGCTGTTTTTT
CASSYSGDTGELFF
>TRBJ2-1|many|TRBV7-3|-
TGTGCCAGCAGCTTGGACCCTCCTTCGGAGCAGTTCTTC
CASSLDPPSEQFF
>TRBJ2-1|-|TRBV6-1|-
TGTGCCAGCAGTGAAATTTGGGGCATAACCCTTGAGCAGTTCTTC
CASSEIWGITLEQFF
>TRBJ2-5|-|TRBV28|TRBD1
TGTGCCAGCAGTTTACCCGGGACAGACCAAGAGACCCAGTACTTC
CASSLPGTDQETQYF